Here is one T cell receptor (beta chain) with its context. What it recognizes is unknown. The CDR3 has 13 residues. Per the germline V gene, CDR1 is WSHSY and CDR2 is SAAADI. The V end was cut by 11 bases, the J end by 3 bases, with 16 bases between. The sample is drawn from a study of OX40 agonist ivuxolimab in advanced cancers. Study-level information: Participants averaged approximately 65 years of age (range about 23 to 80) and were 75% to 90% male. Allowance was made for prior anti-PD-1, anti-PD-L1 or anti-CTLA-4 therapy, and 35% to 40% had some. One patient with hepatocellular carcinoma and two with cutaneous melanoma, three in all, had partial responses. Study results and caveats: Circulating CD4+ and CD8+ T cells showed clonal expansion by week 6 at 0.1 to 3.0 mg/kg.

The repertoire was sequenced with immunoSEQ multiplex PCR; TCRdb's copy has only in-frame clones and lacks some. In the table there are around 80,000 clones, approximately 89% of which are singletons. V gene TRBV10-2 combines with J gene TRBJ1-1; D possibly corresponds to TRBD1 (6 bases). The sample in question was CD4+ or CD8+ T cells sorted from blood, obtained in a trial of the OX40 agonist ivuxolimab. This TCR was recovered from an adult with an advanced solid tumor such as melanoma, head and neck, liver or kidney cancer. The chain's CDR3 is CAGASGADTEAFF. CDR3 coding DNA: TGCGCCGGCGCTTCAGGGGCGGACACTGAAGCTTTCTTT.